These 32 T cell receptor beta chains were sequenced from one sample in a study of blood T cell repertoires in COVID-19. The data were produced by immunoSEQ multiplex PCR, yet TCRdb's version contains in-frame clones alone and is incomplete. The sample shows 200,000 to 250,000 clones, about 90% of them seen only once. Sequencing input: peripheral blood. Receptor source: a woman aged 60 to 75 with acute or convalescent COVID-19.

The V gene is TRBV18, the J gene TRBJ2-7; 11 bases match TRBD1. Trimming cost V 6 bases and J 1 base; bases outside gene matches: 5. CDR3 size: 15 residues. Germline CDR1 and CDR2: KGHSH and LQKENI. CDR3 sequence: CASSFGTGGSYEQYF. The CDR3 DNA sequence: TGTGCCAGCTCGTTCGGGACAGGGGGTTCCTACGAGCAGTACTTC.

V usage is TRBV7-9 and J usage is TRBJ2-7, with 7 bases fitting TRBD1. CDR3 size: 14 residues. Trimming took 2 bases from V and 7 from J; bases not matched to a gene: 8. Germline CDR1 SEHNR, CDR2 FQNEAQ (reference sequence). Here the CDR3 reads CASSLREGGWEQYF. CDR3 sequence (DNA): TGTGCCAGCAGCTTACGAGAAGGGGGCTGGGAGCAGTACTTC.

Written as DNA, the CDR3 is TGTGCCAGCAGCGTAGGACTAGCGGGCGGGGAGCTGTTTTTT. Its protein product is CASSVGLAGGELFF. The genes are TRBV9 and TRBJ2-2, with 10 bases aligning to TRBD2. With V trimmed by 0 bases and J by 7 bases, 0 bases remained unmatched. The germline gives CDR1 SGDLS, CDR2 YYNGEE. The CDR3 runs to 14 residues.

Of note for this clone: At one end the junction does not follow the germline gene, possibly because of a read error. The chain employs TRBV6-1 and TRBJ2-4, with a weak D call TRBD1 (5 bases). The CDR3 is 12 residues long. Germline V lookup: CDR1 MNHNS, CDR2 SASEGT. CDR3 residues: CASSEGQGRFGF. The CDR3 nucleotides are TGTGCCAGCAGTGAAGGGCAGGGTCGTTTTGGCTTC.

The V and J genes are TRBV7-2 and TRBJ2-6; tentative D call: TRBD1 (6 bases). Deletions cut 4 bases from V and 1 base from J, with 14 bases between. Germline loops: CDR1 SGHTA, CDR2 FQGNSA. The CDR3 extends over 17 amino acids. CDR3 in DNA: TGTGCCAGCAGCTCGAGGACAGCCCTTTCTGGGGCCAACGTCCTGACTTTC. It is translated as CASSSRTALSGANVLTF.

The rearrangement links TRBV7-2 to TRBJ1-1; D unresolved. Germline CDR1 reads SGHTA; CDR2 reads FQGNSA. The CDR3 sequence is 11 residues long. The V gene lost 5 bases and the J gene lost 6 bases, with 7 bases spanning the gap. CDR3 nucleotides: TGTGCCAGCAGCCCAAATCCTGAAGCTTTCTTT. It is translated as CASSPNPEAFF.

This chain connects TRBV7-3 to TRBJ1-3; the D gene is possibly TRBD1 (5 bases). Germline CDR1 SGHTA, CDR2 FQGTGA. This CDR3 has 14 residues. Trimming removed 7 bases from V and 4 bases from J, with 14 bases in between. The CDR3 reads CASKDPGVGNTIYF. The CDR3 coding sequence is TGTGCCAGCAAAGACCCGGGGGTCGGAAACACCATATATTTT.

The gene calls are TRBV25-1 and TRBJ2-5; D is uncertain. This CDR3 is 15 amino acids long. Germline lookup yields CDR1 MGHDK and CDR2 SYGVNS. Deletions cut 5 bases from V and 5 bases from J, with 18 bases between. CDR3 bases: TGTGCCAGCAGTTTGCTCGAGACTCCACGGGAGACCCAGTACTTC. Its protein is CASSLLETPRETQYF.

V usage is TRBV5-1 and J usage is TRBJ2-5, with 11 bases fitting TRBD2. Trimming cost V 3 bases and J 5 bases; bases outside gene matches: 9. Germline lookup yields CDR1 SGHRS and CDR2 YFSETQ. The CDR3 covers 16 residues. The CDR3 DNA sequence: TGCGCCAGCAGCTCTACGGGTAGCGGGAGGGATGAGACCCAGTACTTC. This gives the protein CASSSTGSGRDETQYF.

J is TRBJ2-2 and V is TRBV24-1, with D tentatively TRBD2 (6 bases). From germline, CDR1 is KGHDR and CDR2 SFDVKD. The CDR3 has 15 residues. Trimming stripped 5 bases from V and 3 bases from J, with 12 bases between. CDR3: CATSGFGGYTGELFF. DNA for the CDR3: TGTGCCACCAGTGGGTTCGGGGGTTACACCGGGGAGCTGTTTTTT.

The gene calls are TRBV4-3 and TRBJ1-3, with 8 bases fitting TRBD1. Trimming at V came to 0 bases and at J to 3 bases, leaving 10 bases not matched to a gene. The length of the CDR3 is 18 residues. Germline CDR1 reads LGHNA; CDR2 reads YSLEER. The CDR3 reads CASSQDLGTGGRGNTIYF. The DNA of the CDR3 is TGCGCCAGCAGCCAAGATCTTGGAACAGGGGGTCGTGGAAACACCATATATTTT.

The chain has TRBV2 and TRBJ1-1, with TRBD1 matching over 7 bases. J gave up 5 bases and V 10 bases, and 7 bases lay outside the gene matches. The germline CDR1 and CDR2 sequences are SNHLY and FYNNEI. The CDR3 spans 12 residues. In DNA form, the CDR3 reads TGTGCCACCATACAGGGGAGGACTGAAGCTTTCTTT. Its protein product is CATIQGRTEAFF.

This rearrangement joins TRBV7-2 to TRBJ2-1; no definite D call. Germline CDR1 SGHTA, CDR2 FQGNSA. The CDR3 runs to 14 residues. The ends were cut back, 4 bases at V and 3 bases at J, with 10 bases in the middle. DNA for the CDR3: TGTGCCAGCAGCTCAGGTGCAGACTACAATGAGCAGTTCTTC. Amino acid sequence: CASSSGADYNEQFF. Based on the CDR3 plus reference TRBV7-2 and TRBJ2-1, the full variable domain is GAGVSQSPSNKVTEKGKDVELRCDPISGHTALYWYRQSLGQGLEFLIYFQGNSAPDKSGLPSDRFSAERTGGSVSTLTIQRTQQEDSAVYLCASSSGADYNEQFFGPGTRLTVL.

The CDR3 DNA reads as TGTGCCAGCAGTTTCAGTTATGGCTACACCTTC. It is translated as CASSFSYGYTF. The chain couples TRBV3-1 (or the pseudogene TRBV3-2) to TRBJ1-2; D remains ambiguous. The CDR3 length is 11 residues. Germline CDR1 reads LGHDT; CDR2 reads YNNKEL (reference sequence). Trimming pared 6 bases from V and 5 bases from J, leaving 7 bases between.

The CDR3: CASSLQSPPGNTIYF. The CDR3 region has the DNA TGTGCCAGCTCACTACAGTCGCCACCTGGAAACACCATATATTTT. V gene TRBV18 combines with J gene TRBJ1-3; D ambiguous. The CDR3 length is 15 residues. The V and J ends lost 4 bases and 2 bases respectively, with 12 bases between them. The germline V gene encodes CDR1 KGHSH and CDR2 LQKENI.

The J gene is TRBJ2-3, the V gene TRBV15; the D is unclear. Germline V gene data show CDR1 as LNHNV and CDR2 as YYDKDF (reference sequence). V lost 7 bases, J lost 6 bases, and 8 bases lay in between. The length of the CDR3 is 11 residues. The CDR3 DNA follows: TGTGCCACCATGAGGTCCGATACGCAGTATTTT. It encodes CATMRSDTQYF.

This clone was detected once. The chain employs TRBV11-2 and TRBJ1-3; TRBD1 matches 7 bases. V dropped 3 bases and J dropped 0; count of bases not matched to a gene: 2. This CDR3 has 15 residues. The V gene's germline CDR1 is SGHAT and CDR2 FQNNGV. CDR3: CASSFTGDSGNTIYF. CDR3 coding DNA: TGTGCCAGCAGCTTCACAGGGGACTCTGGAAACACCATATATTTT.

The chain couples TRBV29-1 to TRBJ2-7; 9 bases fit TRBD1. V shed 7 bases, J shed 3 bases, and the junction held 10 bases outside the gene matches. The germline V gene has CDR1 SQVTM and CDR2 ANQGSEA. The CDR3 is 14 residues long. CDR3 amino acids: CSALSTGGSYEQYF. The CDR3 DNA sequence: TGCAGCGCCCTCTCGACAGGGGGGAGCTACGAGCAGTACTTC.

This sequence joins TRBV25-1 and TRBJ1-1; D possibly corresponds to TRBD1 (6 bases). Germline V gives CDR1 MGHDK, CDR2 SYGVNS. Between the trimmed V and J ends, which lost 4 bases and 3 bases, there was a span of 18 bases. CDR3 length: 16 amino acids. DNA of the CDR3: TGTGCCAGCAGTGGACCTAAGGGGGGGCTCGACACTGAAGCTTTCTTT. Translation gives CASSGPKGGLDTEAFF.

This clone was detected only once. The V gene is TRBV6-1, the J gene TRBJ1-1; TRBD1 agrees at 10 bases. Trimming at V came to 2 bases and at J to 3 bases, leaving 6 bases not matched to a gene. CDR1 is MNHNS, CDR2 SASEGT, per germline. The CDR3 contains 16 residues. The CDR3 nucleotides read TGTGCCAGCAGTGAAAGGGGGGGGACAGGGGACACTGAAGCTTTCTTT. This sequence encodes CASSERGGTGDTEAFF.

This rearrangement joins TRBV28 to TRBJ1-2; D remains unclear. The CDR3 has 12 amino acids. Trimming took off 5 bases at V and 4 bases at J, with 8 bases between the two ends. The germline gives CDR1 MDHEN, CDR2 SYDVKM. CDR3 residues: CASSLGGYGYTF. DNA of the CDR3: TGTGCCAGCAGTCTCGGAGGCTATGGCTACACCTTC.

The gene calls are TRBV19 and TRBJ2-1, with 8 bases fitting TRBD2. Germline CDR1 reads LNHDA; CDR2 reads SQIVND (reference sequence). V lost 5 bases to trimming and J lost 7 bases; unmatched junction nucleotides: 1. This CDR3 is 12 amino acids long. CDR3 sequence: CASSPSGNEQFF. The CDR3 coding sequence is TGTGCCAGTAGTCCTAGCGGGAATGAGCAGTTCTTC.

This chain connects TRBV5-1 to TRBJ1-2; the match to TRBD1 covers 7 bases. From germline, CDR1 is SGHRS and CDR2 YFSETQ. This CDR3 spans 15 amino acids. Trimming took 0 bases from V and 2 from J; bases not matched to a gene: 4. For the CDR3, the DNA is TGCGCCAGCAGCTTGGATCCAGGGGGGAACTATGGCTACACCTTC. It is translated as CASSLDPGGNYGYTF.

This chain uses TRBV28 with TRBJ2-3; D is unresolved. This CDR3 is built from 15 residues. V was pared by 3 bases and J by 1 base, with 11 bases between. Germline V gene sequence: CDR1 MDHEN, CDR2 SYDVKM. CDR3 nucleotide sequence: TGTGCCAGCAGTTTGTACAGCCCAGGCACAGATACGCAGTATTTT. As protein: CASSLYSPGTDTQYF.

This clone appeared a single time. The chain has TRBV6-2 or TRBV6-3 and TRBJ2-7; 9 bases fit TRBD1. V shed 5 bases and J 2 bases; nucleotides not matched to a gene: 4. This CDR3 contains 14 residues. In germline, CDR1 is MNHEY, CDR2 SVGEGT. The CDR3 protein is CASSQWTGAYEQYF. Written as DNA, the CDR3 is TGTGCCAGCAGTCAGTGGACAGGGGCCTACGAGCAGTACTTC.

The chain employs TRBV6-5 and TRBJ2-2, with D unresolved. CDR1 and CDR2 (germline): MNHEY, SVGAGI. Deletions cut 0 bases from V and 4 bases from J, with 12 bases between. The CDR3 runs to 16 residues. The CDR3 DNA reads as TGTGCCAGCAGTTACTCGAGTATGAGGAGCACCGGGGAGCTGTTTTTT. This sequence encodes CASSYSSMRSTGELFF.

The chain uses TRBV30 and TRBJ2-2; a weak D match, TRBD2 (5 bases). The CDR3 sequence is 14 residues long. The germline CDR1 and CDR2 sequences are GTSNPN and SVGIG (reference sequence). Trimming took off 0 bases at V and 4 bases at J, with 9 bases between the two ends. CDR3 amino acids: CAWSVGGSTGELFF. The DNA of the CDR3 is TGTGCCTGGAGTGTAGGTGGGAGCACCGGGGAGCTGTTTTTT. Supplemented by reference TRBV30 and TRBJ2-2, the full variable domain reads SQTIHQWPATLVQPVGSPLSLECTVEGTSNPNLYWYRQAAGRGLQLLFYSVGIGQISSEVPQNLSASRPQDRQFILSSKKLLLSDSGFYLCAWSVGGSTGELFFGEGSRLTVL.

The J gene is TRBJ2-7, the V gene TRBV6-6; 7 positions match TRBD1. The J segment lost 0 bases and the V segment lost 6 bases, leaving 8 bases of the junction unmatched. The CDR3 extends over 15 amino acids. Germline V gives CDR1 MNHNY, CDR2 SVGAGI (reference sequence). The CDR3 region has the DNA TGTGCCAGCAGAAAACCCGGGACAGTCTCCTACGAGCAGTACTTC. This encodes CASRKPGTVSYEQYF.

The J gene is TRBJ2-1, the V gene TRBV24-1; D not certain. Germline assignment: CDR1 KGHDR and CDR2 SFDVKD. This CDR3 is 11 amino acids long. V was pared by 9 bases and J by 12 bases, with 14 bases between. DNA of the CDR3: TGTGCCACCGGAGATGGATGGTGGCAGTTCTTC. This gives the protein CATGDGWWQFF.

The V gene is TRBV2, the J gene TRBJ1-2; D is unclear. V lost 6 bases and J 4 bases, leaving 21 bases between the germline ends. The CDR3 runs 16 residues. Germline V gives CDR1 SNHLY, CDR2 FYNNEI. CDR3 sequence reads: CASSREMRGAGYGYTF. In DNA form, the CDR3 reads TGTGCCAGCAGCCGCGAGATGCGGGGTGCCGGCTATGGCTACACCTTC.

V and J are TRBV27 and TRBJ2-7, with 8 bases matching TRBD1. CDR3 size: 13 residues. Trimming took 5 bases from V and 9 from J; bases not matched to a gene: 9. Germline V gene sequence: CDR1 MNHEY, CDR2 SMNVEV (reference sequence). CDR3 nucleotide sequence: TGTGCCAGCAGTCCCACCCGGACAGGGAGGCAGTACTTC. Its protein is CASSPTRTGRQYF.

The chain employs TRBV10-2 and TRBJ1-1; TRBD1 matches 10 bases. This CDR3 has 13 amino acids. J was trimmed by 3 bases and V by 6 bases; bases with no gene match: 1. Germline CDR1 WSHSY, CDR2 SAAADI. CDR3 coding DNA: TGCGCCAGCAGAGGACAGGGGGACACTGAAGCTTTCTTT. Encoded protein: CASRGQGDTEAFF.